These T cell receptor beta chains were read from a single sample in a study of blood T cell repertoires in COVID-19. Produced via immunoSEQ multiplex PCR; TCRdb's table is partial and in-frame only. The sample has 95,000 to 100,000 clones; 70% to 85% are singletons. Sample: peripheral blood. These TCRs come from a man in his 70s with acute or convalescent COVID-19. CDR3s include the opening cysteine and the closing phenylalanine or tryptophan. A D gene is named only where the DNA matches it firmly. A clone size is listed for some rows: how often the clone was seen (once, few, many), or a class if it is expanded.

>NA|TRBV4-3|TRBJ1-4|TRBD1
CASSLRDSEKLFF
TGCGCCAGCAGTCTCCGGGACAGCGAAAAACTGTTTTTT
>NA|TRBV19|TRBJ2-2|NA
CASSRRTGELFF
TGTGCCAGTAGTAGGCGGACCGGGGAGCTGTTTTTT
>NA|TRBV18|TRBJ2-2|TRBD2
CASSGPMAGEGTGELFF
TGTGCCAGCTCAGGTCCAATGGCGGGAGAAGGCACCGGGGAGCTGTTTTTT
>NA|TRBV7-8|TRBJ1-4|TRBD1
CASSLGGTGVRKLFF
TGTGCCAGCAGCTTAGGAGGGACAGGGGTGAGGAAACTGTTTTTT
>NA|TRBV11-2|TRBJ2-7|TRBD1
CASSLNGQGRSYEQYF
TGTGCCAGCAGCTTAAACGGACAGGGGCGGTCCTACGAGCAGTACTTC
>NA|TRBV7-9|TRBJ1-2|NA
CASSLTTVDGYTF
TGTGCCAGCAGCTTAACCACAGTGGATGGCTACACCTTC
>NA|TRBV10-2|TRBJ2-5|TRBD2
CASSVAGGQETQYF
TGCGCCAGCAGTGTGGCGGGGGGCCAAGAGACCCAGTACTTC
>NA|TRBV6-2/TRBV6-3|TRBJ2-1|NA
CASSGYSPRYNEQFF
TGTGCCAGCAGTGGGTACAGTCCCCGGTACAATGAGCAGTTCTTC
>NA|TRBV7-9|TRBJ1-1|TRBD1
CAIARQGATTEAFF
TGTGCCATTGCGCGACAGGGGGCTACAACTGAAGCTTTCTTT
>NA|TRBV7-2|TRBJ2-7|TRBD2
CASSLAQREPYEQYF
TGTGCCAGCAGCTTAGCCCAGCGGGAGCCCTACGAGCAGTACTTC
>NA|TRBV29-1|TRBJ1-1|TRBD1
CSVWTGASTEAFF
TGCAGCGTTTGGACAGGGGCGAGCACTGAAGCTTTCTTT
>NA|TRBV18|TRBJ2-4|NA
CASSPPGTRGKNIQYF
TGTGCCAGCTCACCCCCCGGGACTCGGGGCAAAAACATTCAGTACTTC
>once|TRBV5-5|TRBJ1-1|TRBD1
CASSSRDRGYTEAFF
TGTGCCAGCAGCAGCCGGGACAGGGGTTACACTGAAGCTTTCTTT
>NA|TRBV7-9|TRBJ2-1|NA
CASSLRGGGAHNEQFF
TGTGCCAGCAGCTTACGAGGTGGGGGGGCACACAATGAGCAGTTCTTC
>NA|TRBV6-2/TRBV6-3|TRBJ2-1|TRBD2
CASSSRLAGSYNEQFF
TGTGCCAGCAGTTCCCGACTAGCGGGCTCCTACAATGAGCAGTTCTTC
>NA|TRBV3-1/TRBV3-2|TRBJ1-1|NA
CASSQDKYPGDTEAFF
TGTGCCAGCAGCCAAGATAAATATCCAGGGGACACTGAAGCTTTCTTT
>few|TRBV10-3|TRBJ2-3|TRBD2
CAISESLAGITDTQYF
TGTGCCATCAGTGAGTCACTAGCGGGTATCACAGATACGCAGTATTTT
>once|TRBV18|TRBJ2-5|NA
CASSPHPAGKQETQYF
TGTGCCAGCTCACCGCACCCGGCAGGTAAACAAGAGACCCAGTACTTC
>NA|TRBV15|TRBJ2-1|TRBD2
CATSRDRAGAGDYNEQFF
TGTGCCACCAGCAGAGACCGGGCGGGCGCGGGGGACTACAATGAGCAGTTCTTC
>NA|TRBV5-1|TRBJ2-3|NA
CASSDPNLAGLRRADTQYF
TGCGCCAGCAGCGACCCCAACCTCGCGGGACTCCGCCGAGCAGATACGCAGTATTTT
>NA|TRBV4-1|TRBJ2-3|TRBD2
CASSPSGTSGSTDTQYF
TGCGCCAGCAGCCCCTCCGGAACTAGCGGATCCACAGATACGCAGTATTTT
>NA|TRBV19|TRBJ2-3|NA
CASSTAGGTDTQYF
TGTGCCAGTAGTACAGCGGGTGGCACAGATACGCAGTATTTT
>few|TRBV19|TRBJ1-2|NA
CASSRVEAVDYGYTF
TGTGCCAGTAGTAGGGTGGAAGCGGTGGACTATGGCTACACCTTC
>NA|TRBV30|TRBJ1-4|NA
CAWAVIPGEKLFF
TGTGCCTGGGCGGTCATCCCAGGGGAAAAACTGTTTTTT
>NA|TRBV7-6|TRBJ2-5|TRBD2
CASSSGLAGGETQYF
TGTGCCAGCAGCTCAGGACTAGCGGGTGGAGAGACCCAGTACTTC
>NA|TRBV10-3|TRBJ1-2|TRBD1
CAISEIQGGGYTF
TGTGCCATCAGTGAAATCCAGGGGGGCGGCTACACCTTC
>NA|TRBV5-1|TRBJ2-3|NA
CASSVTSQGHVTDTQYF
TGCGCCAGCAGCGTAACATCACAGGGTCATGTCACAGATACGCAGTATTTT
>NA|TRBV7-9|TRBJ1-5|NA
CASSPLSPVHQPQHF
TGTGCCAGCAGCCCATTGTCGCCGGTGCATCAGCCCCAGCATTTT
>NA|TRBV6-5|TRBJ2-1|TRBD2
CASRILAGGSDEQFF
TGTGCCAGCAGGATACTAGCGGGGGGAAGCGATGAGCAGTTCTTC
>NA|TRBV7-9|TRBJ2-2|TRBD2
CASSPPREVHGELFF
TGTGCCAGCAGCCCCCCACGGGAGGTCCACGGGGAGCTGTTTTTT
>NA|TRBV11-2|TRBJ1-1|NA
CASSLQGFPDTEAFF
TGTGCCAGCAGCCTACAGGGTTTCCCCGACACTGAAGCTTTCTTT
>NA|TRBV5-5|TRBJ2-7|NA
CASSLAVLATYEQYF
TGTGCCAGCAGCTTGGCCGTGCTAGCGACCTACGAGCAGTACTTC
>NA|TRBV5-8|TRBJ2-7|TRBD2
CASSYKTSGRGSYEQYF
TGTGCCAGCAGCTACAAGACTAGCGGGAGGGGAAGCTACGAGCAGTACTTC
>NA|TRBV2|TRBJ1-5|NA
CASKRAEGQPQHF
TGTGCCAGCAAACGGGCCGAGGGTCAGCCCCAGCATTTT
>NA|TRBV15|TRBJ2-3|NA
CATSRGLAEPTDTQYF
TGTGCCACCAGCAGAGGGTTAGCGGAACCCACAGATACGCAGTATTTT
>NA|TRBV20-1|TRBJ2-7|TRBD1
CSASNRDRGTHEQYF
TGCAGTGCTAGTAACCGGGACAGGGGGACCCACGAGCAGTACTTC
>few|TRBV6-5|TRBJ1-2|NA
CASSYSQGLGYTF
TGTGCCAGCAGTTATTCCCAGGGTTTAGGCTACACCTTC
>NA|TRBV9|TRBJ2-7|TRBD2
CASPPLFSGRKYSYEQYF
TGTGCCAGCCCGCCTTTGTTTAGCGGGAGGAAGTACTCCTACGAGCAGTACTTC
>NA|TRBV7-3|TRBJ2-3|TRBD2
CASSHPGLAGGLDTQYF
TGTGCCAGCAGCCATCCGGGACTAGCGGGGGGTTTAGATACGCAGTATTTT
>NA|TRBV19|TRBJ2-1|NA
CASTHYEGDEQFF
TGTGCCAGTACCCATTATGAGGGAGATGAGCAGTTCTTC
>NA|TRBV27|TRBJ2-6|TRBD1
CASSPETGNQGANVLTF
TGTGCCAGCAGTCCCGAGACAGGGAACCAAGGGGCCAACGTCCTGACTTTC
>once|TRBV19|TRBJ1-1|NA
CASTGLTEAFF
TGTGCCAGTACGGGTCTCACTGAAGCTTTCTTT
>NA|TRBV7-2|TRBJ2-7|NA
CASSLVFGFLSAYEQYF
TGTGCCAGCAGCTTAGTTTTCGGTTTTCTATCTGCCTACGAGCAGTACTTC
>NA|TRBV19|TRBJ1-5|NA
CASSMLSSNQPQHF
TGTGCCAGTAGTATGTTGTCAAGCAATCAGCCCCAGCATTTT
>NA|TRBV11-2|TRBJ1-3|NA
CASSFNRASGNTIYF
TGTGCCAGCAGCTTTAACAGGGCCTCTGGAAACACCATATATTTT
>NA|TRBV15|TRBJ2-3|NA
CATSGAETLVTDTQYF
TGTGCCACCAGCGGAGCCGAGACCCTAGTCACAGATACGCAGTATTTT
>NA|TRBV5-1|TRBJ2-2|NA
CASSLRQANTGELFF
TGCGCCAGCAGCTTGCGCCAGGCTAACACCGGGGAGCTGTTTTTT
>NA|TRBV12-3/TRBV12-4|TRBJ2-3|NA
CASSLNEDTQYF
TGTGCCAGCAGTTTAAACGAGGATACGCAGTATTTT
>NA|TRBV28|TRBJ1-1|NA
CASRTTGATEAFF
TGTGCCAGCAGAACTACAGGTGCCACTGAAGCTTTCTTT